The 3 T cell receptor beta chains given below trace back to one sample, sequenced in a study of molecular identifiers for immune sequencing clone quantification. TCRdb analysed the PCR reads with MiXCR anew, one entry per CDR3 protein. The sample shows about 320,000 distinct CDR3 sequences, roughly a quarter of them seen only once. Sequencing was done on a sample of naive CD8+ T cells from blood, with Jurkat cell RNA spiked in. Indicated subset: FACS-sorted CD8+CD4-CCR7+CD45RA+ naive T cells. The source of these receptors is a human donor in good health. Some libraries in this study had Jurkat cell RNA spiked in.

The V gene is TRBV5-8, the J gene TRBJ1-2; TRBD1 agrees at 7 bases. Germline CDR1 and CDR2: SGHTS and YDEGEE. The CDR3 runs to 15 residues. V lost 2 bases, J lost 4 bases, and 8 bases stayed unmatched. CDR3 loop: CASSLLTGTAYGYTF. The CDR3 DNA reads as TGTGCCAGCAGCTTACTTACCGGGACAGCCTATGGCTACACCTTC.

In this sample, this clonotype turned up a few times. The V call is TRBV6-4, the J call TRBJ1-5; unclear D gene. The CDR3 contains 14 residues. Trimming took 3 bases from V and 5 from J, leaving 11 bases between them. Germline assignment: CDR1 MRHNA and CDR2 SNTAGT. The CDR3 nucleotides are TGTGCCAGCAGTGAGACGGACGGGGATCAGCCCCAGCATTTT. Translating it yields CASSETDGDQPQHF.

The chain recombines TRBV7-9 with TRBJ1-3, with D possibly being TRBD1 (6 bases). The V end was cut by 5 bases, the J end by 0 bases, with 14 bases between. Germline V gene data show CDR1 as SEHNR and CDR2 as FQNEAQ (reference sequence). This CDR3 has 16 amino acids. The CDR3 reads CASSRPRGLSGNTIYF. The CDR3 DNA reads as TGTGCCAGCAGCCGCCCACGGGGGCTCTCTGGAAACACCATATATTTT. Variable domain in full (rest from reference TRBV7-9 and TRBJ1-3): DTGVSQNPRHKITKRGQNVTFRCDPISEHNRLYWYRQTLGQGPEFLTYFQNEAQLEKSRLLSDRFSAERPKGSFSTLEIQRTEQGDSAMYLCASSRPRGLSGNTIYFGEGSWLTVV.